This record concerns one T cell receptor beta chain sequence. The CDR3 has 14 amino acids. The germline V and J ends were trimmed by 0 bases and 7 bases, with 12 bases remaining between them. Germline CDR1 reads GTSNPN; CDR2 reads SVGIG (reference sequence). These data come from a study of Ad26.COV2.S vaccination and SARS-CoV-2 variants. This sample's treatment: some 19 received Ad26.COV2.S at low or high dose, single or two shots; about 5 received placebo; per-sample allocation not given. Collection of the samples took place on day 63 after the first injection of vaccine or placebo. An adult of 18-55 years in Boston served as donor. TCRdb keeps only in-frame clones here, not all; method: immunoSEQ multiplex PCR. Of roughly 300,000 clones in the sample, about nine tenths are singletons; the top ten hold around 5.8%.

This sequence originates from a person between 18 and 65 years old who received the Ad26.COV2.S COVID-19 vaccine or a placebo. The V gene is TRBV30, the J gene TRBJ1-4, with D unresolved. The sequencing here drew on peripheral blood, taken in a trial of Ad26.COV2.S vaccine versus placebo. The CDR3 region has the DNA TGTGCCTGGAGTGTTCCCAGGCCGGCTGAAAAACTGTTTTTT. Protein sequence: CAWSVPRPAEKLFF.